These 28 T cell receptor beta chains were sequenced from one sample in a study of spatial heterogeneity in lung cancer. Stated time point: sample taken at primary tumor resection. The sequenced material consisted of unsorted whole RNA from tumor, nontumor lung or frozen PBMC. One entry per CDR3 protein, called by TCRdb with MiXCR from the 5' RACE reads. This table has almost 75,000 distinct CDR3 sequences, about an eighth appearing once. Sequenced material: PBMCs, taken at surgery. Every receptor here comes from a male donor with early-stage non-small cell lung cancer.

The rearrangement joins TRBV20-1 to TRBJ2-5; TRBD2 might be the D (5 bases). CDR3 length equals 13 residues. The germline gives CDR1 DFQATT, CDR2 SNEGSKA (reference sequence). V was cut by 3 bases and J by 4 bases, with 12 bases left in between. The CDR3, as DNA: TGCAGTGCTAGTGAGGGCCTTAGAGAGACCCAGTACTTC. It codes for CSASEGLRETQYF.

This clonotype was detected only a few times. The chain recombines TRBV12-3 or TRBV12-4 with TRBJ2-7; TRBD1 is a possible D gene (6 bases). V lost 5 bases and J lost 7, with 15 bases in between. The CDR3 runs 13 residues. CDR3 DNA sequence: TGTGCCAGCAGTCAGGGGCCCGGTCTAGAGCAGTACTTC. Translated, it gives CASSQGPGLEQYF.

The rearrangement links TRBV9 to TRBJ1-6; D uncertain. V shed 0 bases and J shed 6 bases, with 16 bases lying between them. Germline V gene lookup returns CDR1 SGDLS and CDR2 YYNGEE. The CDR3 runs to 17 residues. The CDR3 is CASSVEGGVYPNSPLHF. The CDR3 DNA sequence: TGTGCCAGCAGCGTAGAAGGCGGAGTGTACCCTAATTCACCCCTCCACTTT.

J is TRBJ1-1 and V is TRBV7-2, with D hard to call. V lost 6 bases to trimming and J lost 6 bases, with 14 bases between them. The CDR3 totals 13 residues. Per the germline V gene, CDR1 is SGHTA and CDR2 is FQGNSA. Here the CDR3 reads CASSWGGYAEAFF. The DNA of the CDR3 is TGTGCCAGCAGTTGGGGAGGGTACGCTGAAGCTTTCTTT. Together with reference TRBV7-2 and TRBJ1-1, the CDR3 gives the full variable domain: GAGVSQSPSNKVTEKGKDVELRCDPISGHTALYWYRQSLGQGLEFLIYFQGNSAPDKSGLPSDRFSAERTGGSVSTLTIQRTQQEDSAVYLCASSWGGYAEAFFGQGTRLTVV.

This chain links TRBV29-1 with TRBJ2-7; unclear D gene. CDR3 size: 12 residues. V lost 4 bases and J 1 base, leaving 8 bases between the germline ends. CDR1 and CDR2 from the germline V gene are SQVTM and ANQGSEA. The CDR3 is CSVADGSYEQYF. The CDR3 DNA sequence: TGCAGCGTTGCGGACGGTTCCTACGAGCAGTACTTC.

This clonotype came up once. The chain links TRBV6-1 to TRBJ1-5; D not resolved. The germline V gene encodes CDR1 MNHNS and CDR2 SASEGT. V dropped 0 bases and J dropped 4 bases, with 13 bases sitting between them. The CDR3 totals 16 residues. CDR3 bases: TGTGCCAGCAGTGAAGCGCTCGGAGCGGCTAATCAGCCCCAGCATTTT. This encodes CASSEALGAANQPQHF.

This chain uses TRBV7-9 with TRBJ2-4; 10 bases are shared with TRBD1. The CDR3 covers 16 residues. Losses at the gene ends were 1 base for V and 0 bases for J; bases not matched to a gene: 0. Germline V gives CDR1 SEHNR, CDR2 FQNEAQ (reference sequence). This chain's CDR3 is CASSLGDRGAKNIQYF. CDR3 coding DNA: TGTGCCAGCAGCTTAGGGGACAGGGGAGCCAAAAACATTCAGTACTTC.

This clonotype was found a few times. This sequence joins TRBV27 and TRBJ2-5, with 8 positions matching TRBD2. This CDR3 spans 17 amino acids. The V segment lost 2 bases and the J segment 1 base; nucleotides outside the gene matches: 9. Germline values: CDR1 MNHEY, CDR2 SMNVEV (reference sequence). The DNA of the CDR3 is TGTGCCAGCAGTTTAAGATTAGCGGGGTGGCCCCAAGAGACCCAGTACTTC. Translated, it gives CASSLRLAGWPQETQYF.

In this sample, this clonotype turned up many times. The rearrangement joins TRBV5-1 to TRBJ1-2, with D possibly TRBD1 on 6 matching bases. V lost 5 bases, J lost 0 bases, and 17 bases lay in between. Germline V CDR1 and CDR2: SGHRS, YFSETQ. The CDR3 has 16 residues. CDR3 sequence: CASSTAQGQTNYGYTF. The CDR3 region has the DNA TGCGCCAGCAGTACAGCCCAGGGGCAGACTAACTATGGCTACACCTTC.

The table lists this clonotype with many counts. The genes are TRBV4-3 and TRBJ2-4, with 7 bases matching TRBD1. The CDR3 extends over 13 amino acids. V was clipped by 4 bases and J by 9 bases; unmatched bases: 6. The germline V gene has CDR1 LGHNA and CDR2 YSLEER. The DNA of the CDR3 is TGCGCCAGCAGCCCGGACAGGCAGGGCATTCAGTACTTC. This codes for CASSPDRQGIQYF.

The sample holds a few counts of this clonotype. The chain carries TRBV13 and TRBJ2-7; 8 nucleotides align to TRBD1. Germline V lookup: CDR1 PRHDT, CDR2 FYEKMQ (reference sequence). The CDR3 totals 13 residues. J lost 3 bases, V lost 4 bases, and 2 bases had no gene match. The CDR3 protein is CASSSDRGYEQYF. In nucleotides, the CDR3 is TGTGCCAGCAGCTCCGACAGGGGCTACGAGCAGTACTTC.

This clonotype was seen a few times. The chain employs TRBV20-1 and TRBJ2-4; 15 nucleotides match TRBD2. From germline, CDR1 is DFQATT and CDR2 SNEGSKA (reference sequence). CDR3 length: 17 residues. V dropped 0 bases and J dropped 9; count of bases not matched to a gene: 9. The CDR3 sequence is CSARDLRTSGRGSIQYF. The CDR3 coding sequence is TGCAGTGCTAGAGATCTTCGGACTAGCGGGAGGGGGAGCATTCAGTACTTC.

This clonotype was seen more than once but under ten times. The CDR3 spells CASSLPGNTEAFF. CDR3 DNA sequence: TGCGCCAGCAGCCTTCCGGGGAACACTGAAGCTTTCTTT. V is TRBV4-1 and J is TRBJ1-1; D not certain. V lost 4 bases to trimming and J lost 1 base, with 7 bases between them. The CDR3 extends over 13 amino acids. CDR1 and CDR2 (germline): MGHRA, YSYEKL.

This clonotype has ten or more counts. The V gene is TRBV7-3, the J gene TRBJ1-1; 8 bases line up with TRBD1. The CDR3 covers 14 residues. CDR1 is SGHTA, CDR2 FQGTGA, per germline. V shed 5 bases and J 5 bases; nucleotides not matched to a gene: 7. In nucleotides, the CDR3 is TGTGCCAGCAGCCCTGACAGGGGATGGACTGAAGCTTTCTTT. Its protein is CASSPDRGWTEAFF.

The chain recombines TRBV6-1 with TRBJ1-5; no clear D gene. Germline lookup yields CDR1 MNHNS and CDR2 SASEGT. The V end was cut by 6 bases, the J end by 0 bases, with 6 bases between. This CDR3 is built from 13 residues. CDR3 in DNA: TGTGCCAGCAGGGACCTTAGCAATCAGCCCCAGCATTTT. Protein product: CASRDLSNQPQHF.

The gene calls are TRBV20-1 and TRBJ2-1, with D perhaps given as TRBD1 or TRBD2 (6 bases each). The CDR3 has 13 amino acids. V was clipped by 5 bases and J by 2 bases, with 10 bases between them. The germline gives CDR1 DFQATT, CDR2 SNEGSKA (reference sequence). The CDR3 protein is CSARGRAYNEQFF. For the CDR3, the DNA is TGCAGTGCTCGGGGGCGGGCCTACAATGAGCAGTTCTTC.

In this sample, this clonotype turned up a few times. V is TRBV5-1 and J is TRBJ2-3, with 9 bases that match TRBD2. CDR1 and CDR2 from the germline V gene are SGHRS and YFSETQ. V was clipped by 7 bases and J by 7 bases; unmatched bases: 10. This CDR3 region has 14 residues. The CDR3 DNA follows: TGCGCCAGCGTACCGGGACTAGCTAGTCATACGCAGTATTTT. It specifies CASVPGLASHTQYF. The complete variable domain, with remaining parts taken from reference TRBV5-1 and TRBJ2-3, reads KAGVTQTPRYLIKTRGQQVTLSCSPISGHRSVSWYQQTPGQGLQFLFEYFSETQRNKGNFPGRFSGRQFSNSRSEMNVSTLELGDSALYLCASVPGLASHTQYFGPGTRLTVL.

The chain has TRBV5-1 and TRBJ2-5; no definite D call. Germline V CDR1 and CDR2: SGHRS, YFSETQ. This CDR3 has 14 amino acids. Trimming shortened V by 4 bases and J by 4 bases, and 14 bases separated the two germline ends. The CDR3 is CASSPDLWGETQYF. The CDR3 nucleotides read TGCGCCAGCAGCCCCGACCTTTGGGGAGAGACCCAGTACTTC.

This clonotype was counted between two and nine times. DNA for the CDR3: TGTGCTACCGGGAGGGGGCAGGAGACCCAGTACTTC. It specifies CATGRGQETQYF. The chain links TRBV6-2 or TRBV6-3 to TRBJ2-5, with D possibly matching TRBD2 (8 bases). Germline V gene sequence: CDR1 MNHEY, CDR2 SVGEGT. The CDR3 totals 12 residues.

This clonotype turned up a few times. This chain links TRBV15 with TRBJ2-7, with D uncertain. Germline V CDR1 and CDR2: LNHNV, YYDKDF (reference sequence). This CDR3 has 14 residues. V was trimmed by 4 bases and J by 7 bases, leaving 17 bases between them. CDR3 DNA: TGTGCCACCAGCATCCTAGGCGGAAAGTTGGAGCAGTACTTC. Translating it yields CATSILGGKLEQYF.

The rearrangement uses TRBV11-1 and TRBJ2-1, with 7 bases aligning to TRBD1. The CDR3 runs 15 residues. Germline V gives CDR1 SGHAT, CDR2 FQDESV (reference sequence). Losses at the gene ends were 1 base for V and 3 bases for J; bases not matched to a gene: 3. CDR3: CASSLDGTVYNEQFF. The CDR3, as DNA: TGTGCCAGCAGCTTAGATGGGACAGTCTACAATGAGCAGTTCTTC.

This clonotype was counted many times. V and J are TRBV5-1 and TRBJ2-6; D tentatively fits TRBD1 or TRBD2 (5 bases each). Trimming left V 5 bases short and J 0 bases short, with 12 bases between. This CDR3 spans 16 amino acids. Germline V CDR1 and CDR2: SGHRS, YFSETQ. CDR3 DNA sequence: TGCGCCAGCAGTTCTCGGGGACCCTCTGGGGCCAACGTCCTGACTTTC. This sequence encodes CASSSRGPSGANVLTF. The full variable domain, rest sourced from reference TRBV5-1 and TRBJ2-6, is KAGVTQTPRYLIKTRGQQVTLSCSPISGHRSVSWYQQTPGQGLQFLFEYFSETQRNKGNFPGRFSGRQFSNSRSEMNVSTLELGDSALYLCASSSRGPSGANVLTFGAGSRLTVL.

This clonotype was counted many times. This chain uses TRBV29-1 with TRBJ1-5, with D possibly TRBD1 on 5 matching bases. CDR3 length: 15 amino acids. Trimming took 7 bases from V and 5 from J, leaving 21 bases between them. CDR1 and CDR2 (germline): SQVTM, ANQGSEA. The CDR3 region has the DNA TGCAGCGCCCGATTTGAGGGCGGGGGATATCAGCCCCAGCATTTT. It codes for CSARFEGGGYQPQHF.

This chain links TRBV7-8 with TRBJ2-7; tentatively, D is TRBD1 (6 bases). Trimming took off 4 bases at V and 5 bases at J, with 12 bases between the two ends. Germline V CDR1 and CDR2: SGHVS, FQNEAQ. This CDR3 has 13 amino acids. The CDR3 region has the DNA TGTGCCAGCAGCTCAACAGGGAAGGACGAGCAGTACTTC. It is translated as CASSSTGKDEQYF.

J is TRBJ2-2 and V is TRBV10-3; maybe TRBD2 (6 bases). The V gene's germline CDR1 is ENHRY and CDR2 SYGVKD. V lost 0 bases, J lost 5 bases, and 13 bases lay in between. CDR3 length equals 16 residues. The CDR3 nucleotides are TGTGCCATCAGTGAGTCCGGACTACACCTGACCGGGGAGCTGTTTTTT. Translated: CAISESGLHLTGELFF.

The genes are TRBV19 and TRBJ1-5, with unresolved D. The CDR3 spans 13 residues. Trimming left V 5 bases short and J 10 bases short, with 15 bases between. Germline CDR1 is LNHDA and CDR2 is SQIVND (reference sequence). As DNA, the CDR3 is TGTGCCAGTAGTCCGGACGCGGGTCAACCCCAGCATTTT. Its translation: CASSPDAGQPQHF. The whole variable domain, remainder taken from reference TRBV19 and TRBJ1-5, is DGGITQSPKYLFRKEGQNVTLSCEQNLNHDAMYWYRQDPGQGLRLIYYSQIVNDFQKGDIAEGYSVSREKKESFPLTVTSAQKNPTAFYLCASSPDAGQPQHFGDGTRLSIL.

J is TRBJ2-6 and V is TRBV12-3 or TRBV12-4; D call uncertain. The CDR3 is made up of 15 amino acids. Trimming removed 6 bases at V and 0 bases at J, with 9 bases between. The CDR3 DNA is TGTGCCAGCAGCATACCGCTCTCTGGGGCCAACGTCCTGACTTTC. It yields the protein CASSIPLSGANVLTF.

This clonotype was observed a few times. The chain is built from TRBV12-3 or TRBV12-4 and TRBJ1-1; no reliable D call. This CDR3 has 12 residues. Trimming stripped 2 bases from V and 4 bases from J, with 5 bases between. For the CDR3, the DNA is TGTGCCAGCAGTTTACGGGTCACTGAAGCTTTCTTT. This sequence encodes CASSLRVTEAFF.